What follows are 29 T cell receptor beta chains derived from one specimen sequenced in a study of blood T cell repertoires in COVID-19. The data were produced by immunoSEQ multiplex PCR, yet TCRdb's version contains in-frame clones alone and is incomplete. The repertoire has more than 65,000 clones, around 88% of them found once; the top ten carry 5% to 6.5%. Sequences were obtained from peripheral blood. The source is a man aged 50 to 59 with active COVID-19.

A single count supports this clone. J is TRBJ2-3 and V is TRBV24-1, with D maybe TRBD2 (6 bases). Per germline, CDR1 KGHDR and CDR2 SFDVKD. Deletions cut 4 bases from V and 0 bases from J, with 13 bases between. The CDR3 covers 16 residues. Here the CDR3 DNA reads TGTGCCACCAGTGACTCGAAGCGGGCAAGCACAGATACGCAGTATTTT. It encodes CATSDSKRASTDTQYF.

This clone has a handful of counts. The rearrangement uses TRBV7-9 and TRBJ1-2; D not resolved. CDR1 is SEHNR and CDR2 is FQNEAQ in the germline V gene (reference sequence). This CDR3 contains 16 residues. V lost 1 base and J lost 4, with 16 bases in between. For the CDR3, the DNA is TGTGCCAGCAGCTTAGATCCGGGGAAGTTGGGCTATGGCTACACCTTC. Residues: CASSLDPGKLGYGYTF.

This chain links TRBV21-1 with TRBJ2-7; TRBD2 was called by the table and not checked on the DNA. TRBV21-1 is reported as a pseudogene. The CDR3 extends over 15 amino acids. Here the CDR3 DNA reads TGTGCCAGCAGCAAAAGGTGGCGGGAGGACTACGAGCAGTACTTC. The encoded protein is CASSKRWREDYEQYF.

The chain has TRBV6-5 and TRBJ2-4, with TRBD1 identical over 8 bases. The junction had 7 bases not matched to a gene; V was cut back by 0 bases and J by 9 bases. The V gene's germline CDR1 is MNHEY and CDR2 SVGAGI. The CDR3 consists of 15 residues. In DNA, the CDR3 is TGTGCCAGCAGTTACTCGGGTCAGGGGGCAAGCATTCAGTACTTC. This encodes CASSYSGQGASIQYF.

The genes are TRBV6-2 or TRBV6-3 and TRBJ2-7; TRBD2 is a possible D gene (6 bases). Germline values: CDR1 MNHEY, CDR2 SVGEGT. The CDR3 extends over 12 amino acids. With 2 bases removed from V and 6 bases from J, the gap between germline ends came to 8 bases. CDR3 DNA: TGTGCCAGCAGTTACGGAGGGTTCGAGCAGTACTTC. Its translation: CASSYGGFEQYF.

The J gene is TRBJ2-3, the V gene TRBV7-9; 9 nucleotides line up with TRBD2. V lost 3 bases and J lost 2; bases outside the gene matches: 9. The germline V gene has CDR1 SEHNR and CDR2 FQNEAQ (reference sequence). CDR3 length: 17 amino acids. This CDR3 reads CASSFPLRTSATDTQYF. The CDR3, as DNA: TGTGCCAGCAGCTTCCCGCTTAGGACTAGCGCCACAGATACGCAGTATTTT.

The chain joins TRBV19 to TRBJ2-3, with D uncertain. Trimming took 5 bases from V and 2 from J, leaving 11 bases between them. The CDR3 extends over 14 amino acids. Germline assignment: CDR1 LNHDA and CDR2 SQIVND (reference sequence). The CDR3 region is CASSSRQSTDTQYF. As DNA, the CDR3 is TGTGCCAGTAGTTCGCGGCAGTCCACAGATACGCAGTATTTT.

V usage is TRBV19 and J usage is TRBJ1-2; D is unclear. V lost 3 bases to trimming and J lost 11 bases, with 10 bases between them. The V gene's germline CDR1 is LNHDA and CDR2 SQIVND (reference sequence). The length of the CDR3 is 11 residues. The CDR3 spells CASSIRGRYTF. Here the CDR3 DNA reads TGTGCCAGTAGTATTCGGGGTCGGTACACCTTC.

Only a few counts were recorded for this clone. The CDR3 coding sequence is TGTGCCAGTATTCCTCTCAGGGGGCCTAGGAGAGATACGCAGTATTTT. Translated, it gives CASIPLRGPRRDTQYF. This chain uses TRBV7-9 with TRBJ2-3; TRBD1 matches 8 bases. The CDR3 is 16 residues long. Germline CDR1 is SEHNR and CDR2 is FQNEAQ (reference sequence). V lost 9 bases to trimming and J lost 5 bases; unmatched junction nucleotides: 16.

This chain connects TRBV7-9 to TRBJ1-1; the D is unclear. The CDR3 has 14 amino acids. The V end was cut by 5 bases, the J end by 4 bases, with 14 bases between. Germline lookup yields CDR1 SEHNR and CDR2 FQNEAQ (reference sequence). Written as DNA, the CDR3 is TGTGCCAGCAGCATAGAAGTGGTCGGCACTGAAGCTTTCTTT. It translates to CASSIEVVGTEAFF.

The gene calls are TRBV6-5 and TRBJ1-2; possibly TRBD1 for D (6 bases). V was pared by 6 bases and J by 4 bases, with 18 bases between. CDR3 length equals 15 residues. Germline CDR1 reads MNHEY; CDR2 reads SVGAGI. CDR3 protein: CASRARDTYLYGYTF. The CDR3 coding sequence is TGTGCCAGCAGGGCCAGGGACACTTACCTCTATGGCTACACCTTC.

J is TRBJ1-4 and V is TRBV5-8, with 8 bases aligning to TRBD1. V lost 4 bases to trimming and J lost 7 bases; unmatched junction nucleotides: 6. The CDR3 loop spans 14 amino acids. The germline V gene has CDR1 SGHTS and CDR2 YDEGEE. The CDR3 spells CASSGQGGVEKLFF. The CDR3 DNA reads TGTGCCAGCAGCGGACAGGGCGGGGTTGAAAAACTGTTTTTT. Supplemented by reference TRBV5-8 and TRBJ1-4, the full variable domain reads EAGVTQSPTHLIKTRGQQATLRCSPISGHTSVYWYQQALGLGLQFLLWYDEGEERNRGNFPPRFSGRQFPNYSSELNVNALELEDSALYLCASSGQGGVEKLFFGSGTQLSVL.

The V call is TRBV9, the J call TRBJ2-1; 9 nucleotides line up with TRBD2. The CDR3 runs to 15 residues. CDR1 is SGDLS and CDR2 is YYNGEE in the germline V gene. The V segment lost 1 base and the J segment 4 bases; nucleotides outside the gene matches: 3. This CDR3 reads CASSVSSGGYNEQFF. The CDR3 DNA sequence: TGTGCCAGCAGCGTAAGCAGCGGGGGGTACAATGAGCAGTTCTTC.

The chain recombines TRBV5-1 with TRBJ2-3; unclear D gene. The CDR3 is made up of 13 amino acids. With 4 bases removed from V and 3 bases from J, the gap between germline ends came to 9 bases. Looked up from germline, CDR1 is SGHRS and CDR2 is YFSETQ. CDR3 sequence (DNA): TGCGCCAGCAGCGGGCTGGGTACAGATACGCAGTATTTT. The encoded protein is CASSGLGTDTQYF.

This chain uses TRBV6-5 with TRBJ2-7; 7 positions match TRBD1. CDR3 length equals 13 residues. Germline V CDR1 and CDR2: MNHEY, SVGAGI. With V trimmed by 5 bases and J by 2 bases, 3 bases remained unmatched. DNA of the CDR3: TGTGCCAGCAGTCGGACAGGAACCTACGAGCAGTACTTC. It specifies CASSRTGTYEQYF.

The V and J genes are TRBV5-6 and TRBJ2-3; tentative D call: TRBD2 (6 bases). V lost 5 bases and J lost 2, with 15 bases in between. Germline lookup yields CDR1 SGHDT and CDR2 YYEEEE. The CDR3 has 15 amino acids. This CDR3 reads CASRAGLGYTDTQYF. The CDR3 DNA reads as TGTGCCAGCAGGGCGGGATTGGGGTACACAGATACGCAGTATTTT.

V usage is TRBV5-4 and J usage is TRBJ1-1, with D possibly matching TRBD1 (6 bases). V lost 2 bases and J 5 bases, leaving 13 bases between the germline ends. Per the germline V gene, CDR1 is SGHNT and CDR2 is YYREEE (reference sequence). CDR3 length equals 14 residues. CDR3 coding DNA: TGTGCCAGCAGCTTAGCTGGGGGCATGACTGAAGCTTTCTTT. Protein: CASSLAGGMTEAFF. The whole variable domain, remainder taken from reference TRBV5-4 and TRBJ1-1, is ETGVTQSPTHLIKTRGQQVTLRCSSQSGHNTVSWYQQALGQGPQFIFQYYREEENGRGNFPPRFSGLQFPNYSSELNVNALELDDSALYLCASSLAGGMTEAFFGQGTRLTVV.

This chain connects TRBV25-1 to TRBJ1-2; TRBD1 is a possible D gene (6 bases). The ends were cut back, 3 bases at V and 6 bases at J, with 11 bases in the middle. The CDR3 has 13 amino acids. Per germline, CDR1 MGHDK and CDR2 SYGVNS. CDR3 bases: TGTGCCAGCAGTGAGCCAGGGGAAAATGGCTACACCTTC. This translates into CASSEPGENGYTF.

This chain uses TRBV2 with TRBJ2-3, with D unclear. The CDR3 loop spans 13 amino acids. Germline V gene sequence: CDR1 SNHLY, CDR2 FYNNEI. V was shortened by 8 bases and J by 0 bases, with 9 bases between the two germline ends. Here the CDR3 DNA reads TGTGCCAGCGGCCTTGTCAGCACAGATACGCAGTATTTT. It yields the protein CASGLVSTDTQYF.

The chain carries TRBV27 and TRBJ1-6; the D is unclear. V lost 1 base and J 7 bases, leaving 8 bases between the germline ends. CDR1 and CDR2 (germline): MNHEY, SMNVEV (reference sequence). The CDR3 length is 14 residues. DNA for the CDR3: TGTGCCAGCAGTTTATGGCAGAACAATTCACCCCTCCACTTT. It is translated as CASSLWQNNSPLHF.

V usage is TRBV3-1 (or the pseudogene TRBV3-2) and J usage is TRBJ2-3; 9 bases align to TRBD2. The CDR3 consists of 16 residues. Germline CDR1 reads LGHDT; CDR2 reads YNNKEL (reference sequence). Germline trimming cut 1 base from V and 7 bases from J; bases unmatched to any gene: 9. The CDR3: CASSQGLRGGGNTQYF. CDR3 nucleotides: TGTGCCAGCAGCCAAGGGTTGCGGGGGGGCGGAAATACGCAGTATTTT.

This rearrangement joins TRBV5-1 to TRBJ2-7, with D perhaps matching TRBD1 (6 bases). The CDR3 runs 14 residues. V gave up 2 bases and J gave up 0 bases, with 9 bases separating them. Germline CDR1 reads SGHRS; CDR2 reads YFSETQ. The CDR3 DNA sequence: TGCGCCAGCAGCTTAGCGACAGGCTCCTACGAGCAGTACTTC. This codes for CASSLATGSYEQYF. The variable domain in full, completed from reference TRBV5-1 and TRBJ2-7, reads KAGVTQTPRYLIKTRGQQVTLSCSPISGHRSVSWYQQTPGQGLQFLFEYFSETQRNKGNFPGRFSGRQFSNSRSEMNVSTLELGDSALYLCASSLATGSYEQYFGPGTRLTVT.

This clone showed up just once. The chain uses TRBV21-1 and TRBJ1-1; no check of the table's D call, TRBD1, against the DNA was made. TRBV21-1 constitutes a pseudogene. This CDR3 is 13 amino acids long. As DNA, the CDR3 is TGTGCCAGCAGCACCAGGGGGCCCACTGAAGCTTTCTTT. Its translation is CASSTRGPTEAFF.

This clone came up once. The chain employs TRBV4-3 and TRBJ2-1; D gene uncertain. V shed 0 bases and J shed 5 bases, with 8 bases lying between them. In germline, CDR1 is LGHNA, CDR2 YSLEER. The CDR3 is made up of 14 amino acids. CDR3 sequence reads: CASSQDALNNEQFF. CDR3 in DNA: TGCGCCAGCAGCCAAGACGCGCTAAACAATGAGCAGTTCTTC.

The chain is built from TRBV10-1 and TRBJ2-7, with 8 bases aligning to TRBD1. Germline CDR1 is WNHNN and CDR2 is SYGVQD (reference sequence). Trimming at V came to 2 bases and at J to 1 base, leaving 4 bases not matched to a gene. CDR3 length: 15 amino acids. In DNA form, the CDR3 reads TGCGCCAGCAGTGAGCGGACAGGGAAATCCTACGAGCAGTACTTC. Its translation is CASSERTGKSYEQYF.

The chain employs TRBV18 and TRBJ1-4; TRBD1 aligns across 9 bases. This CDR3 has 16 amino acids. V lost 5 bases to trimming and J lost 2 bases; unmatched junction nucleotides: 6. The germline V gene encodes CDR1 KGHSH and CDR2 LQKENI. The CDR3 bases are TGTGCCAGCTCAACCGGACAGGGGCGCACTAATGAAAAACTGTTTTTT. Its protein is CASSTGQGRTNEKLFF. Combining the CDR3 with reference TRBV18 and TRBJ1-4 gives the whole variable domain NAGVMQNPRHLVRRRGQEARLRCSPMKGHSHVYWYRQLPEEGLKFMVYLQKENIIDESGMPKERFSAEFPKEGPSILRIQQVVRGDSAAYFCASSTGQGRTNEKLFFGSGTQLSVL.

The chain carries TRBV7-2 and TRBJ2-4, with no clear D. Looked up from germline, CDR1 is SGHTA and CDR2 is FQGNSA. V was pared by 4 bases and J by 5 bases, with 6 bases between. The length of the CDR3 is 12 residues. The CDR3 DNA reads TGTGCCAGCAGCTACCGGGAAAACATTCAGTACTTC. Its protein product is CASSYRENIQYF.

The chain carries TRBV21-1 and TRBJ2-1; the table gives TRBD1 as D, unverified against the DNA. TRBV21-1 is a documented pseudogene. This CDR3 region has 14 residues. CDR3 loop: CASSGHPGPNEQFF. The CDR3 nucleotides are TGTGCCAGCAGCGGCCATCCTGGGCCGAATGAGCAGTTCTTC.

A note on this clone: One junction end does not reproduce the germline sequence, and a read error may be involved. The chain uses TRBV6-5 and TRBJ2-7; TRBD1 matches at 7 bases. Germline CDR1 reads MNHEY; CDR2 reads SVGAGI. The CDR3 has 15 amino acids. The CDR3: CASTYQGQVNYEQYF. The DNA of the CDR3 is TGTGCCAGCACTTACCAAGGACAGGTTAATTACGAGCAGTACTTC.